The rows below give T cell receptor beta chains drawn from one sample of a study of naive and memory T cell subsets. TCRdb ran MiXCR on the UMI-ligation and nested PCR reads and lists one entry per CDR3 protein. Of over 110,000 distinct CDR3 sequences listed, approximately 20% were seen once; the top ten hold about 0.57%. The sample consisted of naive CD8+ T cells from blood. Every receptor here comes from a human donor in good health. CDR3s include the opening cysteine and the closing phenylalanine or tryptophan. The D gene is left open where the match is weak. For some rows the clone size is stated as once, few or many, or as a class when expanded; others skip it.

>TRBD2|TRBJ2-3|19|.|TRBV28
CASSPRTSGRDWLTDTQYF
TGTGCCAGCAGTCCCCGGACTAGCGGGAGGGACTGGCTGACAGATACGCAGTATTTT
>TRBD2|TRBJ2-7|16|many|TRBV27
CASSSTGPAGVHEQYF
TGTGCCAGCAGTTCCACGGGACCGGCGGGGGTCCACGAGCAGTACTTC
>.|TRBJ2-1|15|many|TRBV4-1
CASSQESGIWDEQFF
TGCGCCAGCAGCCAAGAGTCGGGGATTTGGGATGAGCAGTTCTTC
>.|TRBJ2-2|16|few|TRBV20-1
CSARDRVGGLTGELFF
TGCAGTGCTAGAGACAGGGTAGGAGGTCTCACCGGGGAGCTGTTTTTT
>.|TRBJ1-2|13|few|TRBV28
CASSFRNNYGYTF
TGTGCCAGCAGTTTTAGGAATAACTATGGCTACACCTTC
>.|TRBJ2-6|15|.|TRBV19
CASSIQASGANVLTF
TGTGCCAGTAGTATTCAAGCCTCTGGGGCCAACGTCCTGACTTTC
>.|TRBJ1-4|16|.|TRBV6-2/TRBV6-3
CASSSPPEGGNEKLFF
TGTGCCAGCAGTTCCCCCCCCGAGGGAGGGAATGAAAAACTGTTTTTT
>TRBD2|TRBJ2-1|16|few|TRBV6-5
CASSYSARERYNEQFF
TGTGCCAGCAGTTACTCTGCGCGGGAGCGATACAATGAGCAGTTCTTC
>TRBD1|TRBJ2-7|16|few|TRBV19
CASSSEKGQGAYEQYF
TGTGCCAGTAGCTCTGAGAAAGGACAGGGGGCCTACGAGCAGTACTTC
>TRBD2|TRBJ2-7|13|few|TRBV29-1
CSVWRGSSYEQYF
TGCAGTGTTTGGCGCGGGAGCTCCTACGAGCAGTACTTC
>.|TRBJ2-2|15|.|TRBV5-6
CASSITTFNTGELFF
TGTGCCAGCAGCATAACGACTTTCAACACCGGGGAGCTGTTTTTT
>.|TRBJ2-1|12|.|TRBV30
CAWSVSHNEQFF
TGTGCCTGGAGTGTAAGTCACAATGAGCAGTTCTTC
>TRBD2|TRBJ2-1|17|.|TRBV6-5
CASSFQGLAETYNEQFF
TGTGCCAGCAGTTTCCAAGGGCTAGCGGAGACATACAATGAGCAGTTCTTC
>TRBD2|TRBJ2-7|16|few|TRBV28
CASSSPDGRNPYEQYF
TGTGCCAGCAGTTCCCCCGACGGGAGGAATCCCTACGAGCAGTACTTC
>TRBD2|TRBJ2-1|15|.|TRBV4-1
CASSQLAGGENEQFF
TGCGCCAGCAGCCAACTAGCGGGAGGGGAAAATGAGCAGTTCTTC
>TRBD1|TRBJ2-5|15|.|TRBV7-9
CASSLQQGARETQYF
TGTGCCAGCAGCCTCCAACAGGGGGCTAGGGAGACCCAGTACTTC
>.|TRBJ2-1|14|few|TRBV28
CASSPDFVPDEQFF
TGTGCCAGCAGTCCCGACTTCGTTCCTGATGAGCAGTTCTTC
>TRBD1|TRBJ1-5|17|.|TRBV28
CASSLNPRTGNNQPQHF
TGTGCCAGCAGTTTAAACCCCCGGACAGGGAACAATCAGCCCCAGCATTTT
>.|TRBJ2-2|13|.|TRBV12-3/TRBV12-4
CAVEGQESGELFF
TGTGCCGTGGAGGGACAAGAGTCCGGGGAGCTGTTTTTT
>.|TRBJ2-2|12|few|TRBV29-1
CSVVDSTGELFF
TGCAGCGTTGTTGACAGTACCGGGGAGCTGTTTTTT
>TRBD2|TRBJ2-1|16|.|TRBV30
CAWSGPTSGGYNEQFF
TGTGCCTGGAGTGGACCTACTAGCGGCGGCTACAATGAGCAGTTCTTC
>TRBD2|TRBJ2-7|14|.|TRBV6-1
CASSELAGGYEQYF
TGTGCCAGCAGTGAACTAGCGGGAGGGTACGAGCAGTACTTC
>.|TRBJ2-1|14|few|TRBV9
CASSVEGTYNEQFF
TGTGCCAGCAGCGTAGAAGGGACCTACAATGAGCAGTTCTTC
>TRBD2|TRBJ2-5|17|.|TRBV7-8
CASSSLSSGIGVETQYF
TGTGCCAGCAGCTCCCTTTCCAGCGGGATCGGGGTCGAGACCCAGTACTTC
>.|TRBJ2-1|17|few|TRBV19
CASSPSSGGARGNEQFF
TGTGCCAGTAGTCCGTCCTCGGGAGGGGCCAGGGGGAATGAGCAGTTCTTC
>TRBD1|TRBJ2-3|16|few|TRBV28
CASSLEDRDPTDTQYF
TGTGCCAGCAGTCTAGAAGACAGGGATCCGACAGATACGCAGTATTTT
>TRBD2|TRBJ2-5|15|few|TRBV7-9
CASSLRVAGEETQYF
TGTGCCAGCAGCTTACGGGTAGCGGGAGAAGAGACCCAGTACTTC
>.|TRBJ2-1|17|few|TRBV27
CASTYIGRIAEYNEQFF
TGTGCCAGCACCTACATTGGCAGGATAGCGGAGTACAATGAGCAGTTCTTC
>.|TRBJ1-1|14|few|TRBV27
CASSTLNMNTEAFF
TGTGCCAGCAGTACCCTAAACATGAACACTGAAGCTTTCTTT
>.|TRBJ1-1|14|.|TRBV11-2
CASSLGRAQAEAFF
TGTGCCAGCAGCTTAGGGAGGGCGCAGGCCGAAGCTTTCTTT
>.|TRBJ1-4|12|.|TRBV29-1
CSVRQTDEKLFF
TGCAGCGTCCGCCAGACAGACGAAAAACTGTTTTTT
>.|TRBJ2-3|15|.|TRBV5-6
CASSLARAFTDTQYF
TGTGCCAGCAGCTTGGCCAGAGCGTTCACAGATACGCAGTATTTT
>.|TRBJ1-4|13|.|TRBV3-1
CASSQDPGEKLFF
TGTGCCAGCAGCCAAGATCCCGGTGAAAAACTGTTTTTT
>.|TRBJ1-1|14|few|TRBV13
CASSTGGGNTEAFF
TGTGCCAGCAGCACCGGGGGAGGGAACACTGAAGCTTTCTTT
>.|TRBJ2-5|15|few|TRBV3-1
CASSYGRGRSETQYF
TGTGCCAGCAGCTACGGTAGGGGACGCTCAGAGACCCAGTACTTC
>TRBD2|TRBJ2-3|16|.|TRBV7-9
CASSLEPGLDTDTQYF
TGTGCCAGCAGCTTAGAACCGGGACTAGACACAGATACGCAGTATTTT
>TRBD2|TRBJ2-7|20|.|TRBV14
CASSQVEGLAGALGPYEQYF
TGTGCCAGCAGCCAAGTTGAAGGACTAGCGGGAGCATTGGGCCCCTACGAGCAGTACTTC
>.|TRBJ2-3|13|few|TRBV3-1
CATSWESTDTQYF
TGTGCCACTTCATGGGAGAGCACAGATACGCAGTATTTT
>.|TRBJ1-1|15|.|TRBV10-3
CAISDRMEGIAEAFF
TGTGCCATCAGTGATAGAATGGAGGGAATCGCTGAAGCTTTCTTT
>TRBD1|TRBJ2-7|15|many|TRBV11-2
CASSPGQGGSYEQYF
TGTGCCAGCAGCCCGGGACAGGGCGGTTCCTACGAGCAGTACTTC
>TRBD1|TRBJ2-7|18|.|TRBV12-3/TRBV12-4
CASSLARDRGRHGYEQYF
TGTGCCAGCAGTTTAGCGCGGGACAGGGGGCGGCATGGCTACGAGCAGTACTTC
>TRBD2|TRBJ2-1|17|.|TRBV19
CASSIIGVAGAGNEQFF
TGTGCCAGCAGTATAATCGGGGTAGCGGGAGCTGGAAATGAGCAGTTCTTC
>.|TRBJ2-2|17|.|TRBV5-6
CASSLGVEGVNTGELFF
TGTGCCAGCAGCTTAGGGGTGGAGGGGGTGAACACCGGGGAGCTGTTTTTT
>.|TRBJ2-1|12|few|TRBV5-6
CASSLDLNEQFF
TGTGCCAGCAGCTTGGATCTCAATGAGCAGTTCTTC